The 13 T cell receptor beta chains below come from one sample, sequenced in a study of T-cell reconstitution after alpha-beta-depleted transplantation in children. These TCRs are of unknown antigen specificity. Study outcomes and limitations: T-cell counts and diversity at one year post-transplant came mainly from newly produced T cells.

This sample's TCRbeta library carried unique molecular identifier barcodes. TCRdb reanalysed the PCR reads using MiXCR and keeps one entry per CDR3 protein. Among about 300,000 distinct CDR3 sequences, roughly 8.2% were seen once, and the ten largest hold 9.1%. Material: peripheral blood, obtained 360 days after TCRalphabeta/CD19-depleted stem cell transplant. The receptors derive from a female patient aged 2-9 years who had a stem cell transplant for Fanconi anemia, so the T cells may come from the graft donor.

The table lists this clonotype with a few counts. The chain recombines TRBV20-1 with TRBJ2-7; D is uncertain. CDR1 is DFQATT, CDR2 SNEGSKA, per germline (reference sequence). The CDR3 runs 13 residues. Deletions cut 3 bases from V and 5 bases from J, with 14 bases between. Written as DNA, the CDR3 is TGCAGTGCTAGGAGTCAGGCTAGGAACGAGCAGTACGTC. Protein product: CSARSQARNEQYV.

At least ten counts were recorded for this clonotype. The rearrangement links TRBV7-9 to TRBJ2-1; 8 bases agree with TRBD1. Looked up from germline, CDR1 is SEHNR and CDR2 is FQNEAQ (reference sequence). The CDR3 covers 15 residues. With 5 bases clipped from V and 8 bases from J, the junction kept 11 bases outside the gene matches. The chain's CDR3 is CASSPRTGSGDEQFF. The CDR3, as DNA: TGTGCCAGCAGCCCCCGGACAGGGAGTGGAGATGAGCAGTTCTTC. Drawing the rest from reference TRBV7-9 and TRBJ2-1, the complete variable domain is DTGVSQNPRHKITKRGQNVTFRCDPISEHNRLYWYRQTLGQGPEFLTYFQNEAQLEKSRLLSDRFSAERPKGSFSTLEIQRTEQGDSAMYLCASSPRTGSGDEQFFGPGTRLTVL.

This chain uses TRBV7-3 with TRBJ2-1, with a possible D match to TRBD2 (6 bases). Trimming left V 1 base short and J 5 bases short, with 12 bases between. This CDR3 is built from 15 residues. From germline, CDR1 is SGHTA and CDR2 FQGTGA. This CDR3 is CASSLMGGPDNEQFF. CDR3 DNA: TGTGCCAGCAGCTTAATGGGAGGACCGGACAATGAGCAGTTCTTC. The full variable domain, in which reference TRBV7-3 and TRBJ2-1 provide the parts outside the CDR3, is GAGVSQTPSNKVTEKGKYVELRCDPISGHTALYWYRQSLGQGPEFLIYFQGTGAADDSGLPNDRFFAVRPEGSVSTLKIQRTERGDSAVYLCASSLMGGPDNEQFFGPGTRLTVL.

This clonotype was counted ten times or more. The chain carries TRBV4-2 and TRBJ1-1; D remains unclear. Germline CDR1 reads LGHNA; CDR2 reads YNFKEQ. The CDR3 is made up of 15 amino acids. V was clipped by 0 bases and J by 2 bases, with 10 bases between them. The CDR3 reads CASSQEWTINTEAFF. DNA of the CDR3: TGTGCCAGCAGCCAAGAGTGGACCATTAACACTGAAGCTTTCTTT.

This clonotype was counted only a few times. The V and J genes are TRBV7-8 and TRBJ1-1; the match to TRBD1 covers 10 bases. J gave up 5 bases and V 5 bases, and 11 bases lay outside the gene matches. Germline-derived CDR1 and CDR2 are SGHVS and FQNEAQ. This CDR3 has 16 amino acids. DNA for the CDR3: TGTGCCAGCAGCCAACTTAGGGACAGGGGAGGGACTGAAGCTTTCTTT. Amino acid sequence: CASSQLRDRGGTEAFF.

This clonotype was observed at least ten times. V gene TRBV5-1 combines with J gene TRBJ2-3; a weak D match, TRBD1 (5 bases). The CDR3 has 13 residues. Germline values: CDR1 SGHRS, CDR2 YFSETQ. V was cut by 4 bases and J by 8 bases, with 14 bases left in between. CDR3 protein: CASSVVTETTQYF. CDR3 nucleotides: TGCGCCAGCAGCGTGGTGACAGAAACTACGCAGTATTTT.

This clonotype was seen many times. V is TRBV7-8 and J is TRBJ1-1; D ambiguous. CDR1 and CDR2 (germline): SGHVS, FQNEAQ. This CDR3 has 16 residues. V lost 5 bases, J lost 5 bases, and 21 bases lay in between. This CDR3 is CASSPHMQIGGTEAFF. The CDR3 region has the DNA TGTGCCAGCAGCCCCCACATGCAGATAGGAGGGACTGAAGCTTTCTTT.

This clonotype was seen a handful of times. The gene calls are TRBV6-5 and TRBJ1-4; no reliable D call. The length of the CDR3 is 16 residues. Trimming took off 0 bases at V and 8 bases at J, with 16 bases between the two ends. Germline CDR1 MNHEY, CDR2 SVGAGI. The CDR3 sequence: CASSYSQTSPMEKLFF. CDR3 DNA sequence: TGTGCCAGCAGTTACTCCCAGACCTCCCCGATGGAAAAACTGTTTTTT.

Turning to this clonotype: This sequence may be a read error, since a much larger clone differs from it by one base. The genes are TRBV12-5 and TRBJ2-7, with D uncertain. The V end lost 3 bases, the J end lost 6 bases, and 3 bases lay between the germline ends. The germline V gene has CDR1 LGHNT and CDR2 FRNRAP. This CDR3 region has 10 residues. CDR3 DNA: TGTGCTAGTGGTTTTGTCGAGCAGTACTTC. Translating gives CASGFVEQYF.

This clonotype was recorded many times. The chain recombines TRBV7-9 with TRBJ2-7; no clear D. This CDR3 has 12 residues. The germline V and J ends were trimmed by 4 bases and 4 bases, with 8 bases remaining between them. The germline CDR1 and CDR2 sequences are SEHNR and FQNEAQ (reference sequence). The CDR3 nucleotides are TGTGCCAGCAGCTCGGGTCATTACGAGCAGTACGTC. Translating it yields CASSSGHYEQYV.

V usage is TRBV6-5 and J usage is TRBJ1-5, with no clear D. The CDR3 has 15 residues. Trimming cost V 2 bases and J 1 base, with 9 bases left between them. Germline V CDR1 and CDR2: MNHEY, SVGAGI. CDR3 coding DNA: TGTGCCAGCAGTTACGGGTGGGAGAGCAATCAGCCCCAGCATTTT. Translation: CASSYGWESNQPQHF.

At least ten counts were recorded for this clonotype. The chain has TRBV28 and TRBJ1-1; 8 bases agree with TRBD1. V lost 4 bases to trimming and J lost 8 bases; unmatched junction nucleotides: 6. This CDR3 is 13 amino acids long. The V gene's germline CDR1 is MDHEN and CDR2 SYDVKM. CDR3 nucleotides: TGTGCCAGCAGTTCCCCTGGACAGGGCGAAGCTTTCTTT. Translation gives CASSSPGQGEAFF. Full variable domain (remainder filled in from reference TRBV28 and TRBJ1-1): DVKVTQSSRYLVKRTGEKVFLECVQDMDHENMFWYRQDPGLGLRLIYFSYDVKMKEKGDIPEGYSVSREKKERFSLILESASTNQTSMYLCASSSPGQGEAFFGQGTRLTVV.

The sample holds a few counts of this clonotype. The gene calls are TRBV4-3 and TRBJ2-1; D assignment may be TRBD1 or TRBD2 (5 bases each). Trimming removed 0 bases at V and 8 bases at J, with 17 bases between. CDR3 length: 16 amino acids. Germline lookup yields CDR1 LGHNA and CDR2 YSLEER. The CDR3 DNA reads as TGCGCCAGCAGCCAAGATCTGTATGGGGGTGAAGATGAGCAGTTCTTC. Amino acid sequence: CASSQDLYGGEDEQFF.